This paragraph covers one TCR beta chain sequence. The method was immunoSEQ multiplex PCR; TCRdb's version includes in-frame clones alone and lacks a portion of them. The top ten hold roughly 2.7% of the sample, which has around 56,000 clones, approximately 90% seen once. This CDR3 is built from 14 residues. Per the germline V gene, CDR1 is SGHNT and CDR2 is YYREEE (reference sequence). Trimming shortened V by 2 bases and J by 0 bases, and 9 bases separated the two germline ends. These data belong to a study of T cell changes during pregnancy in multiple sclerosis. The specimen was peripheral blood, collected in the third trimester of pregnancy. The origin of this receptor is a female donor in good health, enrolled as a control in a pregnancy study. The genes are TRBV5-4 and TRBJ2-7, with D perhaps TRBD2 (6 bases). The CDR3 nucleotides read TGTGCCAGCAGCTTCGGCGGGAACTCCTACGAGCAGTACTTC. Encoded protein: CASSFGGNSYEQYF.